The 4 T cell receptor beta chains given below trace back to one sample, sequenced in a study of T cells in Graves' hyperthyroidism and ophthalmopathy. The TCR beta CDR3 regions underwent amplification using RNA transcripts as the source. An initial round of RT-PCR targeting the TCR CDR3 relied on the HTBI primer set. TCRdb reanalysed the multiplex PCR reads using MiXCR and keeps one entry per CDR3 protein. The table has 750,000 to 950,000 distinct CDR3 sequences, approximately 40% seen once; the top ten hold approximately 8.7%. The specimen was blood. The receptors stem from a man aged 18 to 29 with Graves' hyperthyroidism.

This clonotype was counted many times. The V gene is TRBV10-3, the J gene TRBJ1-6, with 9 bases that match TRBD1. The length of the CDR3 is 17 residues. CDR1 is ENHRY, CDR2 SYGVKD, per germline. The V segment lost 10 bases and the J segment 0 bases; nucleotides outside the gene matches: 10. The CDR3 here is CATQKQGASSYNSPLHF. The CDR3 coding sequence is TGTGCCACCCAAAAACAGGGGGCGAGCTCCTATAATTCACCCCTCCACTTT.

The sample holds many counts of this clonotype. V gene TRBV20-1 combines with J gene TRBJ1-5; D uncertain. Trimming pared 3 bases from V and 0 bases from J, leaving 12 bases between. From germline, CDR1 is DFQATT and CDR2 SNEGSKA (reference sequence). The length of the CDR3 is 15 residues. CDR3 protein: CSARGTRISNQPQHF. The CDR3 region has the DNA TGCAGTGCTAGGGGAACCAGGATTAGCAATCAGCCCCAGCATTTT.

In the case of this clonotype: This may be a read error, as it is one base from a much larger clone. The gene calls are TRBV2 and TRBJ1-5; tentative D call: TRBD1 (6 bases). In germline, CDR1 is SNHLY, CDR2 FYNNEI. This CDR3 is 15 amino acids long. V was pared by 5 bases and J by 0 bases, with 11 bases between. The CDR3 DNA reads as TGTGCCAGCAGTAGGGACATCTATAGCAATCAGCCCCAGCATTTT. Translation gives CASSRDIYSNQPQHF.

Concerning this clonotype itself: The conserved closing phenylalanine or tryptophan is absent in this CDR3, likely reflecting a read error. The rearrangement uses TRBV9 and TRBJ2-7; no reliable D call. Germline CDR1 reads SGDLS; CDR2 reads YYNGEE. The CDR3 totals 13 residues. The ends were cut back, 4 bases at V and 0 bases at J, with 8 bases in the middle. CDR3 sequence reads: CASSFFSSYEQYL. For the CDR3, the DNA is TGTGCCAGCAGCTTCTTTAGCTCCTACGAGCAGTACCTC.